Below, 3 T cell receptor beta chains from the same sample are listed, as sequenced in a study of beta chain features in type 1 diabetes. Whole-study results and caveats: Moderate but significant shortening of TCRB CDR3s was recorded in all four CD4+ subsets from Type 1 diabetes patients.

The authors reverse transcribed all of the isolated RNA, so sequencing captured expressed TCRB transcripts. Clones were read by immunoSEQ multiplex PCR, and TCRdb kept only the in-frame ones, dropping some. The table has 53,000 or so clones, 60% to 70% seen once. Their specific antigens are unknown. Sequencing used stem cell memory CD4+ T cells from blood. These TCRs come from a woman under 40 with type 1 diabetes.

The gene calls are TRBV9 and TRBJ2-7; tentatively, D is TRBD2 (6 bases). This CDR3 is built from 14 residues. Germline V gene sequence: CDR1 SGDLS, CDR2 YYNGEE. With 5 bases removed from V and 3 bases from J, the gap between germline ends came to 15 bases. The CDR3 coding sequence is TGTGCCAGCAGTCGGGAGATGGGGGACTACGAGCAGTACTTC. Translating it yields CASSREMGDYEQYF.

In its sample, this clone was seen once. The chain has TRBV5-1 and TRBJ2-5; 10 bases align to TRBD2. Germline V gives CDR1 SGHRS, CDR2 YFSETQ. This CDR3 is 15 amino acids long. V dropped 4 bases and J dropped 3; count of bases not matched to a gene: 6. The CDR3 here is CASSPSGSWEETQYF. The CDR3 bases are TGCGCCAGCAGCCCTAGCGGGAGTTGGGAAGAGACCCAGTACTTC.

CDR3 sequence reads: CAGRLAGDTGELFF. The DNA for the CDR3 is TGTGCCGGTCGACTAGCGGGGGACACCGGGGAGCTGTTTTTT. The chain recombines TRBV30 with TRBJ2-2; 12 bases fit TRBD2. V was clipped by 8 bases and J by 3 bases; unmatched bases: 4. CDR3 length: 14 amino acids. CDR1 and CDR2 from the germline V gene are GTSNPN and SVGIG (reference sequence).